The 4 T cell receptor beta chains listed next were all sequenced from one sample in a study of identifying expanded T cells in peripheral blood. Produced via immunoSEQ multiplex PCR; TCRdb's table is partial and in-frame only. Among around 100,000 clones, 75% to 90% were seen once, and the ten largest hold roughly 15%. Sequenced input: blood. The receptors here all came from a person aged 18 to 70 in good health.

This chain uses TRBV4-2 with TRBJ2-4; D tentatively reads TRBD1 or TRBD2 (6 bases each). CDR3 length: 16 amino acids. V lost 3 bases to trimming and J lost 6 bases, with 18 bases between them. CDR1 and CDR2 from the germline V gene are LGHNA and YNFKEQ. The CDR3 sequence is CASSHQGGLTSNIQYF. The CDR3 coding sequence is TGTGCCAGCAGCCACCAAGGGGGGCTGACATCAAACATTCAGTACTTC.

A single count supports this clone. The V call is TRBV7-2, the J call TRBJ1-4; 9 nucleotides match TRBD1. Trimming took 5 bases from V and 10 from J; bases not matched to a gene: 11. The length of the CDR3 is 15 residues. Per the germline V gene, CDR1 is SGHTA and CDR2 is FQGNSA. In DNA form, the CDR3 reads TGTGCCAGCAGCCTTACAGGGGGCGTTTCCGTAAAACTGTTTTTT. Protein sequence: CASSLTGGVSVKLFF.

This chain uses TRBV6-5 with TRBJ1-2; perhaps TRBD1 as D (6 bases). Germline CDR1 is MNHEY and CDR2 is SVGAGI. This CDR3 region has 13 residues. V was pared by 6 bases and J by 4 bases, with 12 bases between. DNA of the CDR3: TGTGCCAGCAGCAACAGGGTGTCCTATGGCTACACCTTC. Translated: CASSNRVSYGYTF.

The J gene is TRBJ2-7, the V gene TRBV6-6; 9 bases match TRBD2. The CDR3 is 15 residues long. The J segment lost 7 bases and the V segment lost 7 bases, leaving 14 bases of the junction unmatched. Germline CDR1 and CDR2: MNHNY and SVGAGI (reference sequence). The CDR3 here is CASKRLSGGRGEQYF. For the CDR3, the DNA is TGTGCCAGCAAGAGGTTGAGCGGGGGGCGAGGTGAGCAGTACTTC.